The T cell receptor (beta chain) described here comes from a study of prognosis after radiotherapy for stage I lung cancer. V was trimmed by 0 bases and J by 3 bases, leaving 12 bases between them. Germline V gives CDR1 LGHNA, CDR2 YSLEER. There are 15 residues in the CDR3. From genomic DNA, TCR beta CDR3 was amplified by two-round multiplex PCR. Amplification during the initial PCR round employed primers specific to each TRBV and TRBJ gene. TCRdb independently ran MiXCR on the multiplex PCR reads; one entry per CDR3 protein. This sample carries roughly 23,000 distinct CDR3 sequences, about 40% of them seen once, and the ten largest clones take roughly 60%.

Sample: PBMCs, taken before or after stereotactic body radiation therapy (not recorded which). This chain joins TRBV4-3 and TRBJ2-7, with D possibly TRBD2 on 6 matching bases. The clonotype originates from a donor over 45 with non-small cell lung cancer. CDR3 sequence: CASSQDHFGGYEQYF. The DNA for the CDR3 is TGCGCCAGCAGCCAAGATCATTTCGGGGGCTACGAGCAGTACTTC.